This TCR beta chain was captured in a study of blood T cell repertoires in COVID-19 (dated by TCRdb to 2018 to 2021). Describing the broader study: Samples covering the acute and convalescent phases of COVID-19 were provided by collaborators in the United States, Italy and Spain. The material from the prospective study consisted of cDNA or gDNA derived from T cells, B-cell-depleted T cells, or PBMCs. Deeply sampled blood TCRbeta repertoires from subjects exposed to, actively infected with, or recovered from COVID-19 were included in the dataset. The repertoires were released in a freely available public database intended as a resource for research on the immune response to SARS-CoV-2. Samples were obtained from the ongoing ImmuneRACE study (first 160 participants) and from 1,254 subjects provided by 6 global collaborators. Nearly every sample came with metadata listing a de-identified subject ID, COVID-19 status, age in years and sex. HLA class I and class II types, where available, came from metadata supplied by the sample provider rather than from assay-based typing.

Collaborating institutions collected whole blood in K2EDTA tubes following their own protocols. For TCRbeta analysis, collaborators shipped samples as frozen whole blood, isolated PBMCs, or DNA extracted from either of those sample types. Comments on this clone: Its binding antigen is unknown. The record has no base qualities; no much larger clone is one base away.

The germline V and J ends show losses of 5 bases and 7 bases respectively, and no gene match explains 9 bases of the junction. Including the terminal cysteine and phenylalanine, the CDR3 comprises 16 residues. Only CDR3 DNA is held: 48 bases, read in frame from base 1. General findings and caveats noted by the study authors: The quantity of clinical and demographic metadata differed by source and by participant and was supplied without curation.

TCRbeta CDR3 regions were amplified from genomic DNA using the immunoSEQ Assay, a bias-controlled multiplex PCR. From the authors' description of their analysis: The number of nucleated cells in each sample was estimated from the amplification of reference gene primers within the assay. To quantify the absolute abundance of each unique TCRbeta CDR3 rearrangement, sequence reads were collapsed and filtered. For each sample, productive Simpson clonality was calculated as the square root of Simpson's diversity index over productive rearrangements. As stored in TCRdb, this immuneACCESS dataset retains in-frame rearrangements with V and J assigned. A fraction of the clones does not appear; measured against another copy, unresolved V genes explain less than half of the discrepancy, and the remainder lacks a known reason. The DNA gave D and trimming, while V, J and clone size come from that table. Counted in this sample were roughly 100,000 clones; about 72% of them appeared once. The top ten clonotypes cover roughly a tenth of the sample.

This TCR came from a man aged 55 to 69 with active or convalescent COVID-19. Sequencing used peripheral blood. The chain joins TRBV5-7 to TRBJ1-6; 10 nucleotides in the junction match TRBD1. TRBV5-7 has ORF status, its function being uncertain. The DNA sequence reads TGTGCCAGCAGGCAGACAGGGGGCTTAGTGAATTCACCCCTCCACTTT. The translation is CASRQTGGLVNSPLHF.